This T cell receptor beta chain was retrieved from a study of blood T cell repertoires in COVID-19. About the research overall: From T cells, B-cell-depleted T cells, or PBMCs came the material, which was cDNA or gDNA.

Participants came from 20 to 25 US areas, aged about 18 to 95 years. Cohort placement rested on clinical history that participants reported themselves. V gave up 4 bases and J gave up 7 bases, with 9 bases separating them. This CDR3 is 12 amino acids long. CDR1 and CDR2 (germline): SGHTA, FQGNSA. Original handling: Counts of nucleated cells, estimated from reference gene primer amplification, were obtained. Data came from immunoSEQ multiplex PCR; TCRdb stores just in-frame clones and leaves some out. Clone size and V and J calls were adopted from that table, with D and trimming inferred from the DNA. Altogether roughly 230,000 clones are present, about 80% being singletons, with the ten largest covering around 3.6%.

The chain has TRBV7-2 and TRBJ2-3, with a weak D call TRBD1 (5 bases). Sequences were obtained from PBMCs or T cells enriched from blood (not recorded which). The receptor comes from a man in his fifties who had recovered from COVID-19. The CDR3, as DNA: TGTGCCAGCAGCTCGACAGTCAATACGCAGTATTTT. It encodes CASSSTVNTQYF.